The 9 T cell receptor beta chains listed next were all sequenced from one sample in a study of T cell responses to AZD1222 COVID-19 vaccine. Using immunoSEQ multiplex PCR, the repertoire was profiled, and TCRdb retains in-frame clones only, with some absent. The table includes 35,000 to 45,000 clones, over 70% detected once. Sequences were derived from peripheral blood, sampled 28 days after the second AZD1222 dose. All receptors derive from an adult who received the AZD1222 COVID-19 vaccine.

V gene TRBV27 combines with J gene TRBJ1-5, with 10 bases that match TRBD1. Unmatched junction bases numbered 12, after V lost 5 bases and J lost 5 bases. Germline V gives CDR1 MNHEY, CDR2 SMNVEV (reference sequence). This CDR3 has 17 amino acids. The CDR3 sequence: CASSRRDRGRLHQPQHF. As DNA, the CDR3 is TGTGCCAGCAGTCGTAGGGACAGGGGCCGATTGCATCAGCCCCAGCATTTT.

This clone turned up a few times. The chain recombines TRBV6-4 with TRBJ2-3; TRBD2 agrees at 14 bases. V lost 6 bases to trimming and J lost 4 bases; unmatched junction nucleotides: 3. The CDR3 totals 15 residues. Germline V gene lookup returns CDR1 MRHNA and CDR2 SNTAGT. The CDR3 sequence is CASSPTSGGADTQYF. CDR3 coding DNA: TGTGCCAGCAGCCCGACTAGCGGGGGGGCAGATACGCAGTATTTT.

The rearrangement links TRBV3-1 (or the pseudogene TRBV3-2) to TRBJ2-2; TRBD1 or TRBD2 may be the D gene (6 bases each). Germline CDR1 reads LGHDT; CDR2 reads YNNKEL (reference sequence). The CDR3 runs 14 residues. Trimming took off 1 base at V and 4 bases at J, with 7 bases between the two ends. Written as DNA, the CDR3 is TGTGCCAGCAGCCAAGGGGGGGCCACCGGGGAGCTGTTTTTT. This encodes CASSQGGATGELFF.

This clone occurred once. V is TRBV5-1 and J is TRBJ1-2; TRBD1 aligns across 7 bases. Germline CDR1 reads SGHRS; CDR2 reads YFSETQ. The CDR3 totals 14 residues. V dropped 2 bases and J dropped 10; count of bases not matched to a gene: 11. The CDR3 loop reads CASSLTTGEGAYTF. The DNA of the CDR3 is TGCGCCAGCAGCTTAACAACAGGGGAGGGTGCCTACACCTTC. Full variable domain (rest looked up from reference TRBV5-1 and TRBJ1-2): KAGVTQTPRYLIKTRGQQVTLSCSPISGHRSVSWYQQTPGQGLQFLFEYFSETQRNKGNFPGRFSGRQFSNSRSEMNVSTLELGDSALYLCASSLTTGEGAYTFGSGTRLTVV.

The chain carries TRBV4-1 and TRBJ1-2; 12 bases match TRBD1. V trimming: 5 bases; J trimming: 8 bases; junction bases outside the gene matches: 12. Looked up from germline, CDR1 is MGHRA and CDR2 is YSYEKL. The CDR3 covers 16 residues. DNA of the CDR3: TGCGCCAGCAGCATGGGGACAGGGGGCAATAGGGAAGGCTACACCTTC. This encodes CASSMGTGGNREGYTF.

This clone was found a few times. V usage is TRBV19 and J usage is TRBJ1-5; unclear D gene. Germline V gene data show CDR1 as LNHDA and CDR2 as SQIVND (reference sequence). The CDR3 has 14 amino acids. V lost 5 bases and J lost 5, with 13 bases in between. The CDR3 region is CASSSRDPYQPQHF. In DNA, the CDR3 is TGTGCCAGTAGTTCCCGGGATCCCTATCAGCCCCAGCATTTT.

This chain joins TRBV6-1 and TRBJ2-7; D is unclear. The CDR3 loop spans 16 amino acids. V was cut by 1 base and J by 4 bases, with 17 bases left in between. From germline, CDR1 is MNHNS and CDR2 SASEGT. The CDR3 DNA sequence: TGTGCCAGCAGTGAAGATCGGCTATCATCCTCTTACGAGCAGTACTTC. Protein product: CASSEDRLSSSYEQYF.

This chain links TRBV5-1 with TRBJ2-3, with D uncertain. Germline V gives CDR1 SGHRS, CDR2 YFSETQ. The CDR3 spans 13 residues. With 1 base removed from V and 2 bases from J, the gap between germline ends came to 5 bases. DNA for the CDR3: TGCGCCAGCAGCTTGTTTGTCACAGATACGCAGTATTTT. It encodes CASSLFVTDTQYF.

This clone has just one count. The CDR3 DNA reads as TGTGCCAGCAGCTTCGAACGGGGAGAGGCCATATATTTT. It yields the protein CASSFERGEAIYF. This chain connects TRBV7-8 to TRBJ1-3; no clear D gene. Germline-derived CDR1 and CDR2 are SGHVS and FQNEAQ. The CDR3 covers 13 residues. With 3 bases removed from V and 11 bases from J, the gap between germline ends came to 14 bases.